The T cell receptor beta chain under discussion was sequenced for a study of cytomegalovirus exposure and HLA in healthy donors. Study-wide results and caveats: Some V segments, including TRBV6-2 and TRBV6-3, were excluded as indistinguishable.

V trimming: 0 bases; J trimming: 4 bases; junction bases outside the gene matches: 8. In germline, CDR1 is SGHTA, CDR2 FQGNSA. The length of the CDR3 is 17 residues. This PCR relied on a set of 60 Vbeta primers and 13 Jbeta primers. Here immunoSEQ multiplex PCR was the method, and the copy in TCRdb shows in-frame clones only, minus some. The repertoire has some 190,000 clones, around 84% of them found once; the top ten carry approximately 1.5%. Of note for this clone: Antigen unknown.

This chain links TRBV7-2 with TRBJ2-1, with 8 bases lining up with TRBD2. Sequencing used PBMCs. The TCR comes from a woman in her late teens or twenties in good health and CMV-seronegative. CDR3 amino acids: CASSLALGSGEYNEQFF. For the CDR3, the DNA is TGTGCCAGCAGCTTAGCGCTGGGTAGCGGGGAATACAATGAGCAGTTCTTC.